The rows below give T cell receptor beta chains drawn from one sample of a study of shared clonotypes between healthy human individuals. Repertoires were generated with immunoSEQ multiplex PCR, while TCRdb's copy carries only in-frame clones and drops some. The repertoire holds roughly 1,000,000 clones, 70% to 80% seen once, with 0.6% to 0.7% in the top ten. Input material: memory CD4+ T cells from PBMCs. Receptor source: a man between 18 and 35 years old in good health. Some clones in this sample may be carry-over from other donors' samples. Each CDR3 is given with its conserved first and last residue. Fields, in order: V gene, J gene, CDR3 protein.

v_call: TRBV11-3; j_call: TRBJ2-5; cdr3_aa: CASSLGPRGHGETQYF
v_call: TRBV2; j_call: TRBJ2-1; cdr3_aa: CASSDQGIINEQFF
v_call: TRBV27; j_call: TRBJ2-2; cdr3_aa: CASSLAGGLVGELFF
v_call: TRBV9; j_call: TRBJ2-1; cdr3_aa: CASSLGSNSYNEQFF
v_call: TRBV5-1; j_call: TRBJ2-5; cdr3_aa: CASSLARGAGVGETQYF
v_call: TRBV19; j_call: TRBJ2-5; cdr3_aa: CASSIDLGSGETQYF
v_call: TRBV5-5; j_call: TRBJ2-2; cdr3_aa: CASSLLIAANTGELFF
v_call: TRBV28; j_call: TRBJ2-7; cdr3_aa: CASSPYPRVGGYEQYF
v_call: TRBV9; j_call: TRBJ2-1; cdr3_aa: CASSGGADEQFF
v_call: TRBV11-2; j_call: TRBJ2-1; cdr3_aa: CASSLVGSFSYNEQFF
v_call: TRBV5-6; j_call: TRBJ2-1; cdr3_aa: CASRETGGPQNEQFF
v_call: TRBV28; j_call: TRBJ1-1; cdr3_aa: CASTGQAGTEAFF
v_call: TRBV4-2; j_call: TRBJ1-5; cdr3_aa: CASSQDRDVPQHF
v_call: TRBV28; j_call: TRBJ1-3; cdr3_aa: CASSTQRTGNTIYF
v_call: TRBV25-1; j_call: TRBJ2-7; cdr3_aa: CASSKGSPYEQYF
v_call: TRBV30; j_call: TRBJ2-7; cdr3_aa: CAWTPPSDEQYF
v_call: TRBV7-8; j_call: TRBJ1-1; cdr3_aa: CASSINTGNTEAFF
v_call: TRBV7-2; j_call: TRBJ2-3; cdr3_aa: CASSRNGLAALTDTQYF